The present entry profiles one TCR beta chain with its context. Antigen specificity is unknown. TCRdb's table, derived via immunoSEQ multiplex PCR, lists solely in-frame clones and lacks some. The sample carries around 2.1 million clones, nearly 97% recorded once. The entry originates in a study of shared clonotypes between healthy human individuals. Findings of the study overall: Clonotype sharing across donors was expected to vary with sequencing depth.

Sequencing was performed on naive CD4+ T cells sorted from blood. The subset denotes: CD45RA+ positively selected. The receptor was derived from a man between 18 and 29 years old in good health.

The CDR3 loop is CASSGDSLGSGNTIYF. The DNA of the CDR3 is TGCGCCAGCAGTGGGGACAGCCTAGGCTCTGGAAACACCATATATTTT. This sequence joins TRBV10-2 and TRBJ1-3; TRBD1 aligns across 7 bases. CDR1 and CDR2 from the germline V gene are WSHSY and SAAADI. V lost 4 bases to trimming and J lost 0 bases; unmatched junction nucleotides: 6. There are 16 residues in the CDR3.